The 18 T cell receptor beta chains given below trace back to one sample, sequenced in a study of blood T cell repertoires in COVID-19. Assay used: immunoSEQ multiplex PCR; TCRdb lists only in-frame clones, some missing. Here the sample spans about 230,000 clones, over 70% being singletons. The sequenced material came from PBMCs or T cells enriched from blood (not recorded which). The receptors originated from a woman aged 30 to 39 who had been exposed to COVID-19.

The gene calls are TRBV7-8 and TRBJ2-7, with 11 bases aligning to TRBD2. V lost 1 base and J lost 1; bases outside the gene matches: 9. This CDR3 spans 18 amino acids. Germline CDR1 is SGHVS and CDR2 is FQNEAQ. CDR3 sequence reads: CASSLGSGRAIVSYEQYF. The CDR3 bases are TGTGCCAGCAGCTTAGGTAGCGGGAGGGCCATTGTTTCCTACGAGCAGTACTTC.

Only one count was recorded for this clone. The chain employs TRBV14 and TRBJ2-5, with D unclear. The V gene lost 1 base and the J gene lost 1 base, with 13 bases spanning the gap. The germline CDR1 and CDR2 sequences are SGHDN and FVKESK. The CDR3 is made up of 16 amino acids. The CDR3, as DNA: TGTGCCAGCAGCCAAGGTAGAGTGCGCATCCAAGAGACCCAGTACTTC. It codes for CASSQGRVRIQETQYF.

The V and J genes are TRBV5-1 and TRBJ2-7; TRBD2 might be the D (5 bases). Germline V lookup: CDR1 SGHRS, CDR2 YFSETQ. The CDR3 runs 14 residues. V was pared by 3 bases and J by 7 bases, with 17 bases between. CDR3 DNA sequence: TGCGCCAGCAGCTCACGGGATGGTCCGGGGGAGCAGTACTTC. Its protein product is CASSSRDGPGEQYF.

The V gene is TRBV2, the J gene TRBJ2-5; no clear D. CDR1 is SNHLY, CDR2 FYNNEI, per germline. CDR3 length: 11 residues. V lost 10 bases and J lost 2, with 8 bases in between. This chain's CDR3 is CATTSQETQYF. CDR3 in DNA: TGTGCCACCACCAGTCAAGAGACCCAGTACTTC.

The rearrangement joins TRBV5-1 to TRBJ2-7, with TRBD1 matching over 12 bases. Germline V gene sequence: CDR1 SGHRS, CDR2 YFSETQ. The junction had 11 bases not matched to a gene; V was cut back by 1 base and J by 9 bases. CDR3 length: 16 amino acids. CDR3 residues: CASSLIVGQGASLQYF. CDR3 in DNA: TGCGCCAGCAGCTTGATAGTGGGACAGGGGGCGAGTTTGCAGTACTTC.

This clone occurred a few times. The chain carries TRBV2 and TRBJ2-3, with D uncertain. The CDR3 is 13 amino acids. Germline-derived CDR1 and CDR2 are SNHLY and FYNNEI. The germline V and J ends were trimmed by 8 bases and 2 bases, with 11 bases remaining between them. As DNA, the CDR3 is TGTGCCAGCTCCCCCCCCTTCACAGATACGCAGTATTTT. Translation gives CASSPPFTDTQYF. The entire variable domain, with the rest obtained from reference TRBV2 and TRBJ2-3, is as follows: EPEVTQTPSHQVTQMGQEVILRCVPISNHLYFYWYRQILGQKVEFLVSFYNNEISEKSEIFDDQFSVERPDGSNFTLKIRSTKLEDSAMYFCASSPPFTDTQYFGPGTRLTVL.

This chain connects TRBV6-5 to TRBJ2-1; 11 nucleotides match TRBD2. V gave up 6 bases and J gave up 7 bases; unmatched junction bases: 2. CDR1 and CDR2 from the germline V gene are MNHEY and SVGAGI. The CDR3 consists of 13 residues. This CDR3 is CASRTSGTNEQFF. The CDR3 DNA sequence: TGTGCCAGCAGGACTAGCGGGACTAATGAGCAGTTCTTC.

The chain recombines TRBV30 with TRBJ2-7; perhaps TRBD2 as D (6 bases). The CDR3 has 12 residues. Trimming pared 2 bases from V and 5 bases from J, leaving 10 bases between. CDR1 and CDR2 (germline): GTSNPN, SVGIG (reference sequence). CDR3 protein: CAWSYGRNEQYF. As DNA, the CDR3 is TGTGCCTGGAGTTACGGGAGAAACGAGCAGTACTTC.

The sample holds a few counts of this clone. V and J are TRBV4-1 and TRBJ1-5; tentatively, D is TRBD1 (6 bases). With 3 bases removed from V and 3 bases from J, the gap between germline ends came to 12 bases. The CDR3 totals 15 residues. CDR1 and CDR2 (germline): MGHRA, YSYEKL. The CDR3 DNA reads TGCGCCAGCAGCCAGTTCACAGGGCCCAATCAGCCCCAGCATTTT. Protein: CASSQFTGPNQPQHF.

This clone was detected only once. Its ends do not fully match the called genes, so a read error is possible. The V call is TRBV7-7, the J call TRBJ2-1, with TRBD2 matching 7 bases. The germline gives CDR1 SSHAT, CDR2 FNYEAQ (reference sequence). This CDR3 comprises 13 residues. CDR3 sequence reads: CASSRLAENEQFF. DNA for the CDR3: TGTGCTAGCAGCAGACTAGCAGAGAATGAGCAGTTCTTC.

This clone showed up just once. The rearrangement joins TRBV7-2 to TRBJ2-1; 8 positions agree with TRBD2. J was trimmed by 7 bases and V by 5 bases; bases with no gene match: 13. The germline CDR1 and CDR2 sequences are SGHTA and FQGNSA. This CDR3 has 16 amino acids. CDR3 DNA sequence: TGTGCCAGCAGCCCTATAGGGAGCGGGAGTGCAAATGAGCAGTTCTTC. The encoded protein is CASSPIGSGSANEQFF.

This clone has just one count. An end of the junction differs from the germline gene, which may be a read error. The chain has TRBV4-1 and TRBJ2-7, with D unclear. Germline CDR1 reads MGHRA; CDR2 reads YSYEKL. This CDR3 is 12 amino acids long. CDR3 nucleotide sequence: TGCGCCAGCAGCCAAGATGGGTGGGCAGGAAACTTC. Translated: CASSQDGWAGNF.

The chain employs TRBV18 and TRBJ1-1, with 7 nucleotides matching TRBD1. V lost 2 bases, J lost 4 bases, and 13 bases stayed unmatched. Germline loops: CDR1 KGHSH, CDR2 LQKENI. This CDR3 contains 17 residues. The CDR3 spells CASSPSLTNRGSTEAFF. The CDR3 DNA reads as TGTGCCAGCTCACCATCTTTAACGAACAGGGGTAGCACTGAAGCTTTCTTT.

The rearrangement joins TRBV27 to TRBJ2-7, with 8 bases lining up with TRBD1. Trimming at V came to 6 bases and at J to 2 bases, leaving 15 bases not matched to a gene. The CDR3 extends over 17 amino acids. Germline CDR1 and CDR2: MNHEY and SMNVEV (reference sequence). This CDR3 reads CASRRTGNPLSPYEQYF. CDR3 DNA: TGTGCCAGCAGACGGACAGGGAACCCTCTATCCCCCTACGAGCAGTACTTC.

This chain links TRBV4-1 with TRBJ1-1; weak D call: TRBD1 (5 bases). Deletions cut 1 base from V and 5 bases from J, with 11 bases between. Germline CDR1 MGHRA, CDR2 YSYEKL. The CDR3 sequence is 14 residues long. The CDR3 sequence is CASSQGTKGTEAFF. The CDR3 nucleotides are TGCGCCAGCAGCCAAGGGACCAAGGGGACTGAAGCTTTCTTT.

The J gene is TRBJ2-5, the V gene TRBV20-1; tentatively, D is TRBD1 (5 bases). Trimming removed 5 bases at V and 7 bases at J, with 11 bases between. This CDR3 contains 11 residues. Germline V gives CDR1 DFQATT, CDR2 SNEGSKA (reference sequence). CDR3: CSASGFGTQYF. The CDR3 nucleotides read TGCAGTGCTTCAGGGTTCGGGACCCAGTACTTC.

The chain joins TRBV6-5 to TRBJ2-1, with a possible D match to TRBD2 (5 bases). Trimming stripped 6 bases from V and 7 bases from J, with 7 bases between. This CDR3 comprises 11 residues. Germline V lookup: CDR1 MNHEY, CDR2 SVGAGI. The CDR3 loop reads CASRRVNEQFF. The CDR3 DNA reads as TGTGCCAGCAGGAGGGTGAATGAGCAGTTCTTC.

There are a few counts of this clone. The chain carries TRBV19 and TRBJ2-7; 10 nucleotides line up with TRBD2. The CDR3 contains 15 residues. Losses at the gene ends were 5 bases for V and 1 base for J; bases not matched to a gene: 5. CDR1 is LNHDA and CDR2 is SQIVND in the germline V gene (reference sequence). The CDR3: CASSRTSGVSYEQYF. Written as DNA, the CDR3 is TGTGCCAGTAGTCGGACTAGCGGAGTGTCCTACGAGCAGTACTTC.